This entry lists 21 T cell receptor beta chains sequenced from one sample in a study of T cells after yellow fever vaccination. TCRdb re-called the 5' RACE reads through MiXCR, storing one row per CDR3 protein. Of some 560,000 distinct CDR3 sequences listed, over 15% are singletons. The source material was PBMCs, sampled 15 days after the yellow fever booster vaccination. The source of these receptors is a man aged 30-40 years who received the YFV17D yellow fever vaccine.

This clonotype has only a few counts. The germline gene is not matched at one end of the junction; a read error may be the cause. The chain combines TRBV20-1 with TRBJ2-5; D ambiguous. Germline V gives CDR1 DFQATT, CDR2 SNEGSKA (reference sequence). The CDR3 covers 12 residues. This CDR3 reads CSPLTRQEAQYF. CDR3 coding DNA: TGCAGCCCCCTCACACGCCAAGAGGCCCAGTACTTC.

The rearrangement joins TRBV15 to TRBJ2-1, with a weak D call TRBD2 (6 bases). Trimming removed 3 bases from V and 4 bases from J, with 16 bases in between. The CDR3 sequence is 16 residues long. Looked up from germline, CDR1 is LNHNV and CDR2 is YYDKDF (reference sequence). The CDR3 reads CATSRGGSRGYNEQFF. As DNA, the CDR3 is TGTGCCACCAGCAGGGGCGGGTCCCGGGGGTACAATGAGCAGTTCTTC.

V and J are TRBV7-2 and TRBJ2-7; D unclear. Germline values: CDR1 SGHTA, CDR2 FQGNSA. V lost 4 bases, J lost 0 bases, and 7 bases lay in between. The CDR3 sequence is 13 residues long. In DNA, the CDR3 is TGTGCCAGCAGCTCTTCCAACTCCTACGAGCAGTACTTC. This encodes CASSSSNSYEQYF.

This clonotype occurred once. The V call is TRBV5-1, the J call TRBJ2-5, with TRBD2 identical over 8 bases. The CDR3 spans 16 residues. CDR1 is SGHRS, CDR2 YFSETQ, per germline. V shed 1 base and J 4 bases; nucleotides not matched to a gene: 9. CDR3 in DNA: TGCGCCAGCAGCTTGTTACGGGAGGGCCTTGGAGAGACCCAGTACTTC. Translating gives CASSLLREGLGETQYF. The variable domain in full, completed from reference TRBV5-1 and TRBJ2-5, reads KAGVTQTPRYLIKTRGQQVTLSCSPISGHRSVSWYQQTPGQGLQFLFEYFSETQRNKGNFPGRFSGRQFSNSRSEMNVSTLELGDSALYLCASSLLREGLGETQYFGPGTRLLVL.

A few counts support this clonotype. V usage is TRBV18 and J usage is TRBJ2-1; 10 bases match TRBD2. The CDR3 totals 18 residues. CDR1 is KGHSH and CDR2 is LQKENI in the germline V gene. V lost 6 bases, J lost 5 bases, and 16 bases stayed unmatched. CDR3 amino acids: CASSPEAKREGQDNEQFF. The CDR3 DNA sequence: TGTGCCAGCTCCCCGGAGGCTAAGCGGGAGGGCCAGGACAATGAGCAGTTCTTC.

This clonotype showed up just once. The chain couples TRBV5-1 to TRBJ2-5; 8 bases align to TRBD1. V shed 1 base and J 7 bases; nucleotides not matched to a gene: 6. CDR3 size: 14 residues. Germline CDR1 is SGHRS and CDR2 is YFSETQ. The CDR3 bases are TGCGCCAGCAGCTTGTTGGACAGGGCGGGGACCCAGTACTTC. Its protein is CASSLLDRAGTQYF.

DNA of the CDR3: TGCAGCGTTGAGTCAGCAGCTAACTATGGCTACACCTTC. Its protein is CSVESAANYGYTF. This chain connects TRBV29-1 to TRBJ1-2; no firm D call. The length of the CDR3 is 13 residues. V was pared by 3 bases and J by 0 bases, with 8 bases between. Germline V lookup: CDR1 SQVTM, CDR2 ANQGSEA. The full variable domain, with the rest looked up from reference TRBV29-1 and TRBJ1-2, is SAVISQKPSRDICQRGTSLTIQCQVDSQVTMMFWYRQQPGQSLTLIATANQGSEATYESGFVIDKFPISRPNLTFSTLTVSNMSPEDSSIYLCSVESAANYGYTFGSGTRLTVV.

CDR3 sequence: CASSPGAGPPYEQYF. The CDR3 nucleotides are TGTGCCAGCAGTCCCGGGGCAGGGCCACCTTACGAGCAGTACTTC. The chain uses TRBV25-1 and TRBJ2-7; D could derive from TRBD1 or TRBD2 (5 bases each). This CDR3 is 15 amino acids long. Trimming took 5 bases from V and 4 from J, leaving 18 bases between them. CDR1 and CDR2 from the germline V gene are MGHDK and SYGVNS.

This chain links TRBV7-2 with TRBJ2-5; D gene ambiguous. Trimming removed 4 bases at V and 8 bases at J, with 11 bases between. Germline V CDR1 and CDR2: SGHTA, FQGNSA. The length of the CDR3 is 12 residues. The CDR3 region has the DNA TGTGCCAGCAGCTCAATCTTAGGCACCCAGTACTTC. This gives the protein CASSSILGTQYF.

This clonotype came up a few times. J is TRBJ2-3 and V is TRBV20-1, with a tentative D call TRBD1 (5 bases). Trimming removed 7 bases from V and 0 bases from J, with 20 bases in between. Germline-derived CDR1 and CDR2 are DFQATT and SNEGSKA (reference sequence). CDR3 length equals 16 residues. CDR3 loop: CSVSPSTGASTDTQYF. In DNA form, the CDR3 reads TGCAGTGTGTCTCCATCCACTGGGGCTAGCACAGATACGCAGTATTTT.

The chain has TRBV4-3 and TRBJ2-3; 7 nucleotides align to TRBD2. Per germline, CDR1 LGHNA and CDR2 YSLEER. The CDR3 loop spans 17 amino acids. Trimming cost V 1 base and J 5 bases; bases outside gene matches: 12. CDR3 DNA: TGCGCCAGCAGCCAAGTAGGCAGCGGGAAGGGCATAGATACGCAGTATTTT. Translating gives CASSQVGSGKGIDTQYF.

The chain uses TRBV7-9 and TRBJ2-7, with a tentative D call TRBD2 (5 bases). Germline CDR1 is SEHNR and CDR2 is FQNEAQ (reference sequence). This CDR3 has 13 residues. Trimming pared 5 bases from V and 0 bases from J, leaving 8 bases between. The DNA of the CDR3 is TGTGCCAGCAGCGTGGAGGTCTCCTACGAGCAGTACTTC. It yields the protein CASSVEVSYEQYF.

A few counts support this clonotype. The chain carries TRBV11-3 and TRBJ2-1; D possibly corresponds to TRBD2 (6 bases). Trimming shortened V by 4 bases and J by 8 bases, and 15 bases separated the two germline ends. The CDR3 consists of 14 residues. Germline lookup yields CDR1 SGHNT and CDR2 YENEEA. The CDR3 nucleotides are TGTGCCAGCAGCTCAACTAGCTATTTGCATGAGCAGTTCTTC. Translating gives CASSSTSYLHEQFF.

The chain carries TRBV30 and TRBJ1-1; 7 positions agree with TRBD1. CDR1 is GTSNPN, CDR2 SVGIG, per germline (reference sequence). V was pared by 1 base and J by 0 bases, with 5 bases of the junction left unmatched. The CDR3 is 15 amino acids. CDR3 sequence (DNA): TGTGCCTGGAGTGCGACAGGGAACGTGAACACTGAAGCTTTCTTT. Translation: CAWSATGNVNTEAFF.

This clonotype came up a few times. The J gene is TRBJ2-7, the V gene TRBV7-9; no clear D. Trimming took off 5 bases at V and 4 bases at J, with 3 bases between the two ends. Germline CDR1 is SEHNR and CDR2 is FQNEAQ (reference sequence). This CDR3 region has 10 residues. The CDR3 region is CASSKYEQYF. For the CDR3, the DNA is TGTGCCAGCAGCAAATACGAGCAGTACTTC.

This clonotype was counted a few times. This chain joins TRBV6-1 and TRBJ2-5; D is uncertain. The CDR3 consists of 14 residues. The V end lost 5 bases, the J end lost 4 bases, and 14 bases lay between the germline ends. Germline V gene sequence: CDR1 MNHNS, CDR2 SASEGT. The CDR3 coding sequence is TGTGCCAGCAGTCCTTGGGCAGCAGGAGAGACCCAGTACTTC. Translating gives CASSPWAAGETQYF.

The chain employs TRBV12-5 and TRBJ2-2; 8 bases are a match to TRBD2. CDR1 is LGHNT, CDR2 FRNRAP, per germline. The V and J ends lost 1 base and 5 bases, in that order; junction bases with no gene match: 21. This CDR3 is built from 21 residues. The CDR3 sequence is CASGLGTGTRNERERTGELFF. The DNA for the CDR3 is TGTGCTAGTGGTTTGGGGACCGGGACAAGAAATGAGCGGGAGAGAACCGGGGAGCTGTTTTTT.

The CDR3 DNA follows: TGTGCCAGCAGCCCCAGTGGAAGGGGATATACGCAGTATTTT. Protein sequence: CASSPSGRGYTQYF. The V call is TRBV9, the J call TRBJ2-3; D possibly corresponds to TRBD1 (5 bases). V shed 4 bases and J shed 7 bases, with 16 bases lying between them. The CDR3 consists of 14 residues. Germline values: CDR1 SGDLS, CDR2 YYNGEE.

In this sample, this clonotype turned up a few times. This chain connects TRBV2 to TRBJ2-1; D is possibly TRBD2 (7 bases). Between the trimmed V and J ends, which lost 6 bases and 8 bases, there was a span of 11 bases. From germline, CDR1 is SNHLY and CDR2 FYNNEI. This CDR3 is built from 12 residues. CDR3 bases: TGTGCCAGCAGAGGGGGGGTGGATGAGCAGTTCTTC. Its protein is CASRGGVDEQFF.

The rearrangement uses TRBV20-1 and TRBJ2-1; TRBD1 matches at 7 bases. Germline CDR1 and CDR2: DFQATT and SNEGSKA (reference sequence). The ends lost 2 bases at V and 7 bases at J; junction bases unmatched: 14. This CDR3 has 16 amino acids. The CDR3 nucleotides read TGCAGTGCTAGAATGATCAGACAGGGTAGCACGAATGAGCAGTTCTTC. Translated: CSARMIRQGSTNEQFF.

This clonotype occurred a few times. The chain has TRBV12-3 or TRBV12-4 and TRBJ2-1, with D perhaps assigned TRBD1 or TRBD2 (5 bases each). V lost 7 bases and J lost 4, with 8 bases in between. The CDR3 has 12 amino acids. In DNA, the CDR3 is TGTGCCAGCAACTGGGGGTACAATGAGCAGTTCTTC. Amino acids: CASNWGYNEQFF.